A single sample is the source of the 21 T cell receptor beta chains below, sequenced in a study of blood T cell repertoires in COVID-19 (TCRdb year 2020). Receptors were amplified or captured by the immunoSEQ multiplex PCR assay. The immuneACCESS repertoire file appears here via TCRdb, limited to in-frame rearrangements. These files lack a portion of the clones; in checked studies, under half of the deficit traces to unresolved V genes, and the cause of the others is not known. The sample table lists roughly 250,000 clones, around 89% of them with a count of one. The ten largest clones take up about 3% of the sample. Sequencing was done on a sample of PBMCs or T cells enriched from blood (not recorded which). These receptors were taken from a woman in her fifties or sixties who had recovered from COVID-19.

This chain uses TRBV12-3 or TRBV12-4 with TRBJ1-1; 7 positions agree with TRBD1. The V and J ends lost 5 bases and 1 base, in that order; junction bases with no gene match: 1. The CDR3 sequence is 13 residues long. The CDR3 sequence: CASSQGENTEAFF. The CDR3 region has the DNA TGTGCCAGCAGTCAGGGGGAGAACACTGAAGCTTTCTTT.

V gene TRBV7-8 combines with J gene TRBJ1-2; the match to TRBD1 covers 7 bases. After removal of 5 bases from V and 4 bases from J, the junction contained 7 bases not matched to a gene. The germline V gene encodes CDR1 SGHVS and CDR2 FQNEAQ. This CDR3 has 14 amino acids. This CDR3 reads CASSADRVGYGYTF. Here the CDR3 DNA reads TGTGCCAGCAGCGCCGACAGGGTAGGCTATGGCTACACCTTC.

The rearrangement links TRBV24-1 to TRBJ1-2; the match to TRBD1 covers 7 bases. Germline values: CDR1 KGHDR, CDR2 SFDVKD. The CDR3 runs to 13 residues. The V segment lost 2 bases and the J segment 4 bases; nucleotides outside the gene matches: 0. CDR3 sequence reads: CATSDWTGYGYTF. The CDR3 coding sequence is TGTGCCACCAGTGATTGGACAGGCTATGGCTACACCTTC.

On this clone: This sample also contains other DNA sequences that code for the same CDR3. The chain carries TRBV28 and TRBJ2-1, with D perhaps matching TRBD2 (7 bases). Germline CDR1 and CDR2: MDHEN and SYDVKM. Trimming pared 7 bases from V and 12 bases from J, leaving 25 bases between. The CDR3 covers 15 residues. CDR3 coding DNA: TGTGCCAGCACCCCGCGGGGGACGGGGGCCGATGCGCAGTTCTTC. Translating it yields CASTPRGTGADAQFF.

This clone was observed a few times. The CDR3 protein is CASSFDLTGEAFF. The CDR3 DNA reads as TGTGCCAGCAGTTTCGACCTGACAGGCGAAGCTTTCTTT. The rearrangement joins TRBV28 to TRBJ1-1, with D perhaps TRBD1 (6 bases). Germline V gene sequence: CDR1 MDHEN, CDR2 SYDVKM. The V end was cut by 3 bases, the J end by 8 bases, with 13 bases between. This CDR3 region has 13 residues.

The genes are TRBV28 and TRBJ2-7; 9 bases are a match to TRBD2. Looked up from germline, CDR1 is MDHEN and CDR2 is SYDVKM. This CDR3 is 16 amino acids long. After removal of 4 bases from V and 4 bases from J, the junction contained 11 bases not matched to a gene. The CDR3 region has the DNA TGTGCCAGCAGTTCCAGGGTTTCGCTAGCGGGATACGAGCAGTACTTC. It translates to CASSSRVSLAGYEQYF.

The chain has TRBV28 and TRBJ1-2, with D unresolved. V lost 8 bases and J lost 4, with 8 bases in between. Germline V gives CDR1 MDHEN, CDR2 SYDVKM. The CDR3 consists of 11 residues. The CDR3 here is CASHPGYGYTF. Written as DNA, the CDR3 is TGTGCCAGCCACCCCGGCTATGGCTACACCTTC.

The CDR3 bases are TGTGCCAGCAGCCAACAGGGGGCTGGGGCCAACGTCCTGACTTTC. This encodes CASSQQGAGANVLTF. The V and J genes are TRBV11-3 and TRBJ2-6; 8 positions match TRBD1. Germline V gene sequence: CDR1 SGHNT, CDR2 YENEEA. The CDR3 consists of 15 residues. V lost 5 bases, J lost 2 bases, and 2 bases stayed unmatched.

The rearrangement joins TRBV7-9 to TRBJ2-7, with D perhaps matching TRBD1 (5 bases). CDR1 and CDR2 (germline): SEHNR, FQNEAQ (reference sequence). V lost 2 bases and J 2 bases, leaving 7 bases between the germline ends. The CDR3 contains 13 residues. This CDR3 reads CASSLRQTYEQYF. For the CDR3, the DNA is TGTGCCAGCAGCTTAAGACAGACCTACGAGCAGTACTTC.

In DNA, the CDR3 is TGTGCCAGCAGTTTAATGTGGGAGACTGAAGCTTTCTTT. The encoded protein is CASSLMWETEAFF. This chain uses TRBV27 with TRBJ1-1; D remains ambiguous. Germline loops: CDR1 MNHEY, CDR2 SMNVEV (reference sequence). V lost 2 bases, J lost 5 bases, and 9 bases lay in between. CDR3 length: 13 residues.

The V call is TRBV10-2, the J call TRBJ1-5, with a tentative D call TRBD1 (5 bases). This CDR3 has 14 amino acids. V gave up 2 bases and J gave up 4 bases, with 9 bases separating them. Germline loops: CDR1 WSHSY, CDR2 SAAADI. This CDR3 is CASSEQGSNQPQHF. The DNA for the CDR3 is TGCGCCAGCAGTGAGCAGGGAAGTAATCAGCCCCAGCATTTT.

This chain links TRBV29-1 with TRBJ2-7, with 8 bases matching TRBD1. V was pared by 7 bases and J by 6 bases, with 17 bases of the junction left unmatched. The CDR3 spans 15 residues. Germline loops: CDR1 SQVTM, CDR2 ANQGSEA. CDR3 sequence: CSAISGTGPLGEQYF. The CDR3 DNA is TGCAGCGCCATATCCGGGACAGGACCCCTGGGCGAGCAGTACTTC.

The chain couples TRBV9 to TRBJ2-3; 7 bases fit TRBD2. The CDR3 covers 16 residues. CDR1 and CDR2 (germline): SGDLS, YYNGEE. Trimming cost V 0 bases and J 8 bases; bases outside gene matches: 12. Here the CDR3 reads CASSVVASGFAPTQYF. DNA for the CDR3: TGTGCCAGCAGCGTAGTGGCTAGCGGATTTGCCCCTACGCAGTATTTT.

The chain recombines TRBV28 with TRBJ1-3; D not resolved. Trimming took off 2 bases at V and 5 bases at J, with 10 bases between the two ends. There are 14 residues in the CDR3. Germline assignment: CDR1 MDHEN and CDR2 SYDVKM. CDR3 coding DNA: TGTGCCAGCAGTTTACCCGGGTTAAGAAACACCATATATTTT. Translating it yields CASSLPGLRNTIYF.

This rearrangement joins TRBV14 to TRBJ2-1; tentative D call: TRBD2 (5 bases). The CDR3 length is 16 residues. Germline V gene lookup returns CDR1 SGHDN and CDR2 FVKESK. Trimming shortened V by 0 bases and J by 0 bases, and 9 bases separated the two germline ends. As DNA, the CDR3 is TGTGCCAGCAGCCAAGATGTGGGGAGCTCCTACAATGAGCAGTTCTTC. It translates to CASSQDVGSSYNEQFF.

For the CDR3, the DNA is TGTGCCAGCAGTGAATGGGGACAGGGGGCAAGGGCGGATGGCTACACCTTC. Translating gives CASSEWGQGARADGYTF. V gene TRBV2 combines with J gene TRBJ1-2, with 12 bases that match TRBD1. This CDR3 contains 17 residues. V lost 2 bases to trimming and J lost 6 bases; unmatched junction nucleotides: 10. The germline V gene encodes CDR1 SNHLY and CDR2 FYNNEI.

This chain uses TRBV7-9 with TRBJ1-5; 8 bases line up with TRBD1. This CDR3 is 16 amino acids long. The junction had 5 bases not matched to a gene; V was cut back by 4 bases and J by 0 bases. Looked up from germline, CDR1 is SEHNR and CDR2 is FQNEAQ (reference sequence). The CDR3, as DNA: TGTGCCAGCAGCTCGGACAGGGCAGGTAGCAATCAGCCCCAGCATTTT. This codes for CASSSDRAGSNQPQHF.

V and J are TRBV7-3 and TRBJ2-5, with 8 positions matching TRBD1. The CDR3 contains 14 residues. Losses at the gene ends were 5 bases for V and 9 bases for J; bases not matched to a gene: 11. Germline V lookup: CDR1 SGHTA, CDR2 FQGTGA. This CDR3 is CASSVDRGGAAQYF. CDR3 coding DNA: TGTGCCAGCAGCGTAGACAGGGGCGGTGCGGCCCAGTACTTC.

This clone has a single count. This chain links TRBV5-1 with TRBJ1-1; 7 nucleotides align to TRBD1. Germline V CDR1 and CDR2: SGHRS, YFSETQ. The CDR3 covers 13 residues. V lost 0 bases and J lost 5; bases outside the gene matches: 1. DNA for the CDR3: TGCGCCAGCAGCTTGGACAGGGGTACTGAAGCTTTCTTT. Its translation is CASSLDRGTEAFF.

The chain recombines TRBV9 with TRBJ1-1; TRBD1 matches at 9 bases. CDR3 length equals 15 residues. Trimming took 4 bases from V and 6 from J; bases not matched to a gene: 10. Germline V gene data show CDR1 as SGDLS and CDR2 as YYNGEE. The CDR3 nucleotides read TGTGCCAGCAGCAAGACAGGGGGATCTGTCCCTGAAGCTTTCTTT. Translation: CASSKTGGSVPEAFF.

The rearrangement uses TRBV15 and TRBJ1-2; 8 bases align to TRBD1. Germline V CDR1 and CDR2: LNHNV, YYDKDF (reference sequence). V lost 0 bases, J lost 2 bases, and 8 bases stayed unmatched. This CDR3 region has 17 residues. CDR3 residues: CATSRDTAQGANYGYTF. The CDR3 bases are TGTGCCACCAGCAGAGATACGGCCCAGGGGGCGAACTATGGCTACACCTTC.